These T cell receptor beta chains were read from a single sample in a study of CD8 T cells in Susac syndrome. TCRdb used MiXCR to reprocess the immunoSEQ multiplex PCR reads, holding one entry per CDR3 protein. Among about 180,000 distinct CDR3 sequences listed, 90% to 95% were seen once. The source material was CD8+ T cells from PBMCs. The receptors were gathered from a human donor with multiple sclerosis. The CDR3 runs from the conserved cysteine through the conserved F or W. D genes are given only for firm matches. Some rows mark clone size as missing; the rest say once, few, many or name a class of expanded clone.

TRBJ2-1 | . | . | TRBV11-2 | TGTGCCAGCAGCTTCACGGGCCATGAGCAGTTCTTC | CASSFTGHEQFF
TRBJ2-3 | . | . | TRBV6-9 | TGTGCCAGCAGTTGGGATAGCACAGATACGCAGTATTTT | CASSWDSTDTQYF
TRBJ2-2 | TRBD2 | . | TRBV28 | TGTGCCAGCAGTTTGGCTAGCGGGACCACCGGGGAGCTGTTTTTT | CASSLASGTTGELFF
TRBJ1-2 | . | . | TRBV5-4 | TGTGCCAGCATAGGGGAGGGGACAAACTATGGCTACACCTTC | CASIGEGTNYGYTF
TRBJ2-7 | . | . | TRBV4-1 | TGCGCCAGCAGCCCCATGATTCTGGTATTGGAGCAGTACTTC | CASSPMILVLEQYF
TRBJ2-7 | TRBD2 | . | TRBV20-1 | TGCAGTGCTAGATCGCTCACTAGCGGGAGTCTCGGCGAGCAGTACTTC | CSARSLTSGSLGEQYF
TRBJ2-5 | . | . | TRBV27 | TGTGCCAGCAGTTTGCGACTCACGGGGACCCAGTACTTC | CASSLRLTGTQYF
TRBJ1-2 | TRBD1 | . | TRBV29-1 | TGCAGCGTCATCGGACAGGGGCAGGTTACCTATGGCTACACCTTC | CSVIGQGQVTYGYTF
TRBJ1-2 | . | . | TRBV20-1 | TGCAGTGCCAAAAATGGCGGGGGCGACTTGTACACCTTC | CSAKNGGGDLYTF
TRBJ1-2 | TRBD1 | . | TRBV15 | TGTGCCACCAGCAGAGTTACAGGGGGTTCTTTTTATGGCTACACCTTC | CATSRVTGGSFYGYTF
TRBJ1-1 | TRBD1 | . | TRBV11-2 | TGTGCCAGCAGCTTACCTGGGACAGGGAACACTGAAGCTTTCTTT | CASSLPGTGNTEAFF
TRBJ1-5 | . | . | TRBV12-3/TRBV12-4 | TGTGCCAGCAGTTTCTGGCAGGACAGCAATCAGCCCCAGCATTTT | CASSFWQDSNQPQHF
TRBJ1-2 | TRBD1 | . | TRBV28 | TGTGCCAGCAGTTGGTCAGACAGGGGGCCCCTCTATGGCTACACCTTC | CASSWSDRGPLYGYTF
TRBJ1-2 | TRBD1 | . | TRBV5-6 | TGTGCCAGCAGCTCCGGACAGGGCCCGAACTATGGCTACACCTTC | CASSSGQGPNYGYTF
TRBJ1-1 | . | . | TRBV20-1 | TGCAGTGCTAGAGTTGGGGGGTCTGAAGCTTTCTTT | CSARVGGSEAFF
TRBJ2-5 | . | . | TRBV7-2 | TGTGCCAGCAGCTTACCCTACCCGTACCAAGAGACCCAGTACTTC | CASSLPYPYQETQYF
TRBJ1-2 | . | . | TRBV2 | TGTGCCAGCCGACCAGCAGGGAACTATGGCTACACCTTC | CASRPAGNYGYTF
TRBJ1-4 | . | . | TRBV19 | TGTGCCAGCAAAAGACGACAGGAGAATGAAAAACTGTTTTTT | CASKRRQENEKLFF
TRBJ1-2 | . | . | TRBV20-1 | TGCAGTGCTAGACCGATCGGCGGGTCGCCGGGCTACACCTTC | CSARPIGGSPGYTF
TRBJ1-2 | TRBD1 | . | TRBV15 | TGTGCCACCAGCAGAGATTCACCAACCGGACAGGGAACCTACACCTTC | CATSRDSPTGQGTYTF
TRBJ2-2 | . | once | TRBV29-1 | TGCAGCGTTGGAGGGGTTCACGGGGAGCTGTTTTTT | CSVGGVHGELFF
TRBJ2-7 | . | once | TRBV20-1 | TGCAGTGCTATCCAGGGGAGGTACGAGCAGTACTTC | CSAIQGRYEQYF
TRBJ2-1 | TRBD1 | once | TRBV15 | TGTGCCACCAGCAGAAACAGGGGGATTAACTCCTACAATGAGCAGTTCTTC | CATSRNRGINSYNEQFF
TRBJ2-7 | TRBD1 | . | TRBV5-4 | TGTGCCAGCAAGCCGGGACAGGGGGCTTTCGAGCAGTACTTC | CASKPGQGAFEQYF
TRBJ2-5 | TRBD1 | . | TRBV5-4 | TGTGCCAGCAGCCTTCCAGGACAGGACGAGACCCAGTACTTC | CASSLPGQDETQYF
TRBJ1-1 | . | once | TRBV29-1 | TGCAGCGTTGAAGTCTCCGGGATCCCTGAAGCTTTCTTT | CSVEVSGIPEAFF
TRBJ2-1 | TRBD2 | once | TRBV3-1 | TGTGCCAGCAGCCAAGAGGTCGGCGGGGGGATCCACAATGAGCAGTTCTTC | CASSQEVGGGIHNEQFF
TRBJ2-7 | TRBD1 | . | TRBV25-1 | TGTGCCAGCAGTACCCCAGGGGGCACGTCCTACGAGCAGTACTTC | CASSTPGGTSYEQYF
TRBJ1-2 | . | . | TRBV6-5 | TGTGCCAGCCGGTTCGGACTGGGAGATGGCTACACCTTC | CASRFGLGDGYTF
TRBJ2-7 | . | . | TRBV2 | TGTGCCAGCAGTCCGGGGACGCTGAGCTCCTACGAGCAGTACTTC | CASSPGTLSSYEQYF
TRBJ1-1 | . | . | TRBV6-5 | TGTGCCAGCAGTTACTCGAAAACGGTAGCTTTCTTT | CASSYSKTVAFF
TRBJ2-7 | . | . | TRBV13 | TGTGCCAGCAGCTTGGGGCGGTCCTACGAGCAGTACTTC | CASSLGRSYEQYF
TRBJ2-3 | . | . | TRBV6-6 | TGTGCCAGCAGTCTAGCGAGGGGTCACCGCCTTTTT | CASSLARGHRLF
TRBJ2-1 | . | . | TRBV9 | TGTGCCAGCAGCCACTGGTTATACAATGAGCAGTTCTTC | CASSHWLYNEQFF
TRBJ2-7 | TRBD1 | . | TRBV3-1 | TGTGCCAGCAGTCGCGTAGAGGACAGGGGGTACTACGAGCAGTACTTC | CASSRVEDRGYYEQYF
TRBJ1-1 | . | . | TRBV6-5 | TGTGCCAGCAGTTTCACATGGAACACTGAAGCTTTCTTT | CASSFTWNTEAFF
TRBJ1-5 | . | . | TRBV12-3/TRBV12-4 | TGTGCCAGCAGTTTAGATGAGGGCTACAATCAGCCCCAGCATTTT | CASSLDEGYNQPQHF
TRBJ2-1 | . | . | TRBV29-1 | TGCAGCGTTGACCGACCAGGGGACAATGAGCAGTTCTTC | CSVDRPGDNEQFF
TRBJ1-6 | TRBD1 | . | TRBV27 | TGTGCCAGCAAAGGACAGGCAAATTCACCCCTCCACTTT | CASKGQANSPLHF
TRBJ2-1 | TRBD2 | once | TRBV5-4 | TGTGCCAGCAGCGATTCGACTAGCGGGCCCCCCGCTGAGCAGTTCTTC | CASSDSTSGPPAEQFF
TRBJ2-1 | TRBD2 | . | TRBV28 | TGTGCCAGCAGTTTCCTTGCTAGCGGGAGCAATGAGCAGTTCTTC | CASSFLASGSNEQFF
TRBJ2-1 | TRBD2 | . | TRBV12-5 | TGTGCTAGTGGTCCGCCCGCAGCGGGAGGGCCGATGTCCAATGAGCAGTTCTTC | CASGPPAAGGPMSNEQFF
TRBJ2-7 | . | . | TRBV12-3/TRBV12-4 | TGTGCCAGCAGTTTAGTGCCCTCGTACGAGCAGTACTTC | CASSLVPSYEQYF